This passage covers 6 T cell receptor beta chains from one sample sequenced in a study of blood T cell repertoires in COVID-19. Here immunoSEQ multiplex PCR was the method, and the copy in TCRdb shows in-frame clones only, minus some. The table shows approximately 46,000 clones, with more than 70% occurring only once. Sequenced sample: peripheral blood. The receptors here all came from a human donor in a cohort sampled during active COVID-19.

V gene TRBV4-1 combines with J gene TRBJ1-1; maybe TRBD1 (5 bases). Germline assignment: CDR1 MGHRA and CDR2 YSYEKL. Trimming stripped 0 bases from V and 4 bases from J, with 12 bases between. The CDR3 is 15 amino acids. The CDR3 nucleotides read TGCGCCAGCAGCCAAGATAACAGGATAGGCACTGAAGCTTTCTTT. Translation: CASSQDNRIGTEAFF.

The chain uses TRBV19 and TRBJ2-2; 7 bases agree with TRBD2. The CDR3 is 15 amino acids. The ends lost 4 bases at V and 5 bases at J; junction bases unmatched: 7. Germline V CDR1 and CDR2: LNHDA, SQIVND (reference sequence). The CDR3 reads CASSSQRGGTGELFF. For the CDR3, the DNA is TGTGCCAGTAGTAGCCAGCGGGGTGGGACCGGGGAGCTGTTTTTT.

The chain combines TRBV19 with TRBJ1-6; 9 nucleotides agree with TRBD1. Germline CDR1 is LNHDA and CDR2 is SQIVND (reference sequence). The CDR3 totals 13 residues. Germline trimming cut 7 bases from V and 10 bases from J; bases unmatched to any gene: 5. CDR3 in DNA: TGTGCCAGTAAACAGGGGGCTGGATCACCCCTCCACTTT. Protein product: CASKQGAGSPLHF.

This chain joins TRBV7-9 and TRBJ1-1, with 8 bases identical to TRBD1. The CDR3 is made up of 13 amino acids. In germline, CDR1 is SEHNR, CDR2 FQNEAQ (reference sequence). The trim removed 2 bases at V and 9 bases at J, leaving 5 bases unmatched. The CDR3 DNA reads as TGTGCCAGCAGCTTACCCGGACAGGGCCAAGCTTTCTTT. As protein: CASSLPGQGQAFF.

A single count supports this clone. The chain recombines TRBV7-8 with TRBJ1-6; 9 bases align to TRBD1. Losses at the gene ends were 6 bases for V and 10 bases for J; bases not matched to a gene: 4. This CDR3 is built from 13 residues. Germline CDR1 SGHVS, CDR2 FQNEAQ. The CDR3 bases are TGTGCCAGCAGACGGGACAGGGAATCACCCCTCCACTTT. Translated: CASRRDRESPLHF.

The V call is TRBV7-9, the J call TRBJ1-4; D is ambiguous. Per germline, CDR1 SEHNR and CDR2 FQNEAQ (reference sequence). Trimming removed 5 bases at V and 10 bases at J, with 14 bases between. The CDR3 is 13 residues long. The CDR3 sequence: CASSPTVRGKLFF. The CDR3 DNA follows: TGTGCCAGCAGCCCCACCGTTCGCGGAAAACTGTTTTTT.